Below, 3 T cell receptor beta chains from the same sample are listed, as sequenced in a study of patients and donors after allogeneic stem cell transplantation. TCRdb itself ran the RT-PCR reads through MiXCR, one entry per CDR3 protein. This table has approximately 160,000 distinct CDR3 sequences, roughly 30% appearing once. Sequenced material: blood, either unsorted or a sorted T cell fraction (not recorded which). The source is a human donor who was either an allogeneic HSCT recipient or a stem cell or donor lymphocyte infusion donor (not recorded which). It is not recorded whose cells these are; they may come from a transplant donor.

This clonotype was counted between two and nine times. The chain links TRBV12-3 or TRBV12-4 to TRBJ2-5, with 7 bases lining up with TRBD2. The CDR3 consists of 15 residues. Trimming cost V 5 bases and J 4 bases; bases outside gene matches: 10. DNA for the CDR3: TGTGCCAGCAGTACTTTGGGGACTACTGGAGAGACCCAGTACTTC. The encoded protein is CASSTLGTTGETQYF.

This chain joins TRBV6-5 and TRBJ2-7; D might be TRBD1 or TRBD2, each matching 5 bases. The germline CDR1 and CDR2 sequences are MNHEY and SVGAGI. The CDR3 length is 12 residues. The V end lost 0 bases, the J end lost 7 bases, and 7 bases lay between the germline ends. The chain's CDR3 is CASSYSGVEQYF. As DNA, the CDR3 is TGTGCCAGCAGTTACTCGGGGGTGGAGCAGTACTTC.

This clonotype was found many times. The rearrangement uses TRBV6-5 and TRBJ1-2; 7 bases fit TRBD1. V shed 2 bases and J 4 bases; nucleotides not matched to a gene: 4. The CDR3 has 14 amino acids. Per the germline V gene, CDR1 is MNHEY and CDR2 is SVGAGI. CDR3 sequence (DNA): TGTGCCAGCAGTTACGGGACAGCTTTCTATGGCTACACCTTC. It yields the protein CASSYGTAFYGYTF.